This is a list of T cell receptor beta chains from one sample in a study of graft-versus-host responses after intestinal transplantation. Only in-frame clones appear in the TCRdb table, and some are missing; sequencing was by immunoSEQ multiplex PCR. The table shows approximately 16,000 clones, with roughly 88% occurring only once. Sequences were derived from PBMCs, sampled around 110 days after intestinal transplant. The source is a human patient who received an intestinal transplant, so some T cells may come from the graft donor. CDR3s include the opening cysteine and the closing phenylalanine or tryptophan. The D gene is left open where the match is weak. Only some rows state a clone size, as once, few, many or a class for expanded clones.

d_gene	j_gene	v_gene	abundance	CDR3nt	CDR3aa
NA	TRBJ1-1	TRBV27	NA	TGTGCCAGCACCCCCCTTGAAGCATTGGGCAACACTGAAGCTTTCTTT	CASTPLEALGNTEAFF
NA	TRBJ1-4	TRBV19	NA	TGTGCCAGTAGACCCCTCGGGGAAACTAATGAAAAACTGTTTTTT	CASRPLGETNEKLFF
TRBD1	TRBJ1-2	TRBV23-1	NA	TGCGCCAGCAGCCCGGACAGGGGGCTAAGCTGCTACACCTTC	CASSPDRGLSCYTF
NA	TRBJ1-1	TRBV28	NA	TGTGCCAGCAGCCCCTCAACACAGGTTGAAGCTTTCTTT	CASSPSTQVEAFF
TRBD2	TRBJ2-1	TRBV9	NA	TGTGCCAGCAGCGTAGAGGGGAGGGGTGGGAATGAGCAGTTCTTC	CASSVEGRGGNEQFF
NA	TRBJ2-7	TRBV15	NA	TGTGCCACCAGCAGAGGGGGCAGGTCCGTGGACGAGCAGTACTTC	CATSRGGRSVDEQYF
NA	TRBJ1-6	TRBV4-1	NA	TGCGCCAGCAGCCAAGATGGCAACAGGGTAAACTCACCCCTCCACTTT	CASSQDGNRVNSPLHF
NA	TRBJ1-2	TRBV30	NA	TGTGCCTGGAGTGTACCGGACAGAGGGGATTATGGCTACACCTTC	CAWSVPDRGDYGYTF
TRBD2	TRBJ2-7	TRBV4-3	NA	TGCGCCAGCAGCCAAACTGGACTAGTCGGAAGCGAGCAGTACTTC	CASSQTGLVGSEQYF
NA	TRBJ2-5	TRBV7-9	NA	TGTGCCAGCAGCTTAGACGCCTCGGGGGAGACCCAGTACTTC	CASSLDASGETQYF
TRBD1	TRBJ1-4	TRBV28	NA	TGTGCCAGCAGTTTAGGCAGGGGGCGGGAAAAACTGTTTTTT	CASSLGRGREKLFF
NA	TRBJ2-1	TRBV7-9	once	TGTGCCAGCAGCACCGCTTTGGGTGAGCAGTTCTTC	CASSTALGEQFF
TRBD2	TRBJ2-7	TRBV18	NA	TGTGCCAGCTCACCAGGGCGGGAGGGCCGGAGGTACGAGCAGTACTTC	CASSPGREGRRYEQYF
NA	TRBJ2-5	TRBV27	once	TGTGCCAGCAGTCTAGGGGACGGCTACGAGCGGTACTTC	CASSLGDGYERYF
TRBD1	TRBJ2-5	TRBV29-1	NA	TGCAGCGACTGGGACAGGGGGCCAGAGACCCAGTACTTC	CSDWDRGPETQYF
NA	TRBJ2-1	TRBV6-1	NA	TGTGCCAGCAGTTCCGAGGACTACAATGAGCAGTTCTTC	CASSSEDYNEQFF
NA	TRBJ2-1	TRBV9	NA	TGTGCCAGCAGCCCCACAGGGGGGGGTAGCTACAATGAGCAGTTCTTC	CASSPTGGGSYNEQFF
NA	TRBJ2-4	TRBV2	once	TGTGCCAGCACCCCTGAGGACAGAATGCTAGCCAAAAACATTCAGTACTTC	CASTPEDRMLAKNIQYF
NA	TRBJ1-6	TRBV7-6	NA	TGTGCCAGCAGCTTACGGGTTTCTTCACCCCTCCACTTT	CASSLRVSSPLHF
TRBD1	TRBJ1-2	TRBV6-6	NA	TGTGCCAGCAGTTCGGGACAGACCTATGGCTACACCTTC	CASSSGQTYGYTF
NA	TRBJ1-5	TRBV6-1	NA	TGTGCCAGCAGTGAAATGCTGGGTCAGCCCCAGCATTTT	CASSEMLGQPQHF
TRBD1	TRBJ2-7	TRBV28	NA	TGTGCCAGCAGTTCTCAACGGGACAGTACCTACGAGCAGTACTTC	CASSSQRDSTYEQYF
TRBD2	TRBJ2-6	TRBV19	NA	TGTGCCAGTAGAGAACTAGCGGGGTTCTCTGGGGCCAACGTCCTGACTTTC	CASRELAGFSGANVLTF
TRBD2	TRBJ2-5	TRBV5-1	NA	TGCGCCAGCAGCTCTAGCGGGAGCCTGAAGACCCAGTACTTC	CASSSSGSLKTQYF
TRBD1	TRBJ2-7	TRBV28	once	TGTGCCAGCGGGATAACAGGGGGGTACGAGCAGTACTTC	CASGITGGYEQYF
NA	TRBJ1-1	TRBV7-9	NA	TGTGCCAGCAGACCGACTACAGGGAACACTGAAGCTTTCTTT	CASRPTTGNTEAFF
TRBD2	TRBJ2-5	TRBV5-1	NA	TGCGCCAGCAGCTTGGTAGGGACTAGGAAGGAGACCCAGTACTTC	CASSLVGTRKETQYF
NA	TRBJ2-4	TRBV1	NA	TGCACCAGCCCCACAAAGGGAACTAGCGGGAGTTACATTCAGTACTTC	CTSPTKGTSGSYIQYF
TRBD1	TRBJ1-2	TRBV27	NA	TGTGCCAGCAGTTTGGGACAGAACTATGGCTACACCTTC	CASSLGQNYGYTF
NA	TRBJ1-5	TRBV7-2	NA	TGTGCCAGCACCCTCATCGCCAATCAGCCCCAGCATTTT	CASTLIANQPQHF
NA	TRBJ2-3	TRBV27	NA	TGTGCCAGCAGTTTATTTCTCACAGATACGCAGTATTTT	CASSLFLTDTQYF
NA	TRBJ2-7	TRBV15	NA	TGTGCCACCAGCAGAGATGAGGGGAACGCGTACTTC	CATSRDEGNAYF
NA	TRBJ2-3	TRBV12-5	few	TGTGCTAGTGGTTTGGGATCAAGCACAGATACGCAGTATTTT	CASGLGSSTDTQYF
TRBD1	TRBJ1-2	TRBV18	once	TGTGCCAGCTCAATCCAGGGGGCGCTTGGCTACACCTTC	CASSIQGALGYTF
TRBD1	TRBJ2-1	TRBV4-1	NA	TGCGCCAGCAGATCCCGGGACAGCTCCTACAATGAGCAGTTCTTC	CASRSRDSSYNEQFF
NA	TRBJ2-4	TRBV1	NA	TGCACCAGCAGCCGGGGGGAGGTAGCCAAAAACATTCAGTACTTC	CTSSRGEVAKNIQYF
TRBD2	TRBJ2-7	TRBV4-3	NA	TGCGCCAGCAGCCAAGGCGGGAGGGACTACGAGCAGTACTTC	CASSQGGRDYEQYF
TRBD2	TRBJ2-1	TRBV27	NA	TGTGCCAGCAGTTCCGAACCCCCGGGACTAGCCAATGAGCAGTTCTTC	CASSSEPPGLANEQFF
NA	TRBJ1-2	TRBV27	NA	TGTGCCAGCAGTTCCGGGGACCCCAGCGGCTACACCTTC	CASSSGDPSGYTF
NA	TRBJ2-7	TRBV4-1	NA	TGCGCCAGCAGCCAAGGGGTGGGGGGACTCGCCTACGAGCAGTACTTC	CASSQGVGGLAYEQYF
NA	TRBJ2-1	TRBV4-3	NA	TGCGCCAGCAGCCAAGATGCGGGCTACAATGAGCAGTTCTTC	CASSQDAGYNEQFF
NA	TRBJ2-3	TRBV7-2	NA	TGTGCCAGCAGCCATCGGCGCGGGACAAGCACAGATACGCAGTATTTT	CASSHRRGTSTDTQYF
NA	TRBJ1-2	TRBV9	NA	TGTGCCAGCGTCTTTAGGCACTCAAGAAAGACCTATGGCTACACCTTC	CASVFRHSRKTYGYTF
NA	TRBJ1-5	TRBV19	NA	TGTGCCAGTAGTATATACCCTCCTTACAGACAGCCCCAGCATTTT	CASSIYPPYRQPQHF
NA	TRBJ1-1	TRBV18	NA	TGTGCCAGCTCACCAAAGGCCCGTGAAGCTTTCTTT	CASSPKAREAFF
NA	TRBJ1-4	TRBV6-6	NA	TGTGCCAGCAGTTACACTTCAAGGTTGGAAGAAGAAAAACTGTTTTTT	CASSYTSRLEEEKLFF
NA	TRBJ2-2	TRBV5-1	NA	TGCGCCAGCAGCACCGTCCCCACCGGGGAGCTGTTTTTT	CASSTVPTGELFF
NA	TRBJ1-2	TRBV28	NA	TGTGCCAGCAGACGAAAGACCTATGGCTACACCTTC	CASRRKTYGYTF
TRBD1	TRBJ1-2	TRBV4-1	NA	TGCGCCAGCAGCCAGACTCAGGACAGGGGGCTCAATGGCTACACCTTC	CASSQTQDRGLNGYTF
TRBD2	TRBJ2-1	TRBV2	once	TGTGCCAGCAGTGAAGCTTCACGGGCGGGAGGGCCCCTCACCTCCTACAATGAGCAGTTCTTC	CASSEASRAGGPLTSYNEQFF
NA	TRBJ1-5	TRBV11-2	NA	TGTGCCAGCAGCTCCCTGAAGAAGGGGGGCCAGCCCCAGCATTTT	CASSSLKKGGQPQHF
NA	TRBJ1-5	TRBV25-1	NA	TGTGCCAGCAATAAAACAGGGATAGATCAGCCCCAGCATTTT	CASNKTGIDQPQHF
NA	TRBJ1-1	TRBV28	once	TGTGCCAGCAGTTTAAGTGGACAGAACACTGAAGCTTTCTTT	CASSLSGQNTEAFF
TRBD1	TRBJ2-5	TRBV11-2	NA	TGTGCCAGCAGCATTTACCTGCCAAGGGGGCCGGAGACCCAGTACTTC	CASSIYLPRGPETQYF
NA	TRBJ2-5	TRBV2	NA	TGTGCCAGCAACTACAGGATACAAGAGACCCAGTACTTC	CASNYRIQETQYF
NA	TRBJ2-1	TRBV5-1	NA	TGCGCCAGCAGCTTCGTGACTTTTCGGACCTACAATGAGCAGTTCTTC	CASSFVTFRTYNEQFF
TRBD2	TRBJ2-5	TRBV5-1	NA	TGCGCCAGCAGCTTGCTTAGCCTTGGGAGGGCAGAGACCCAGTACTTC	CASSLLSLGRAETQYF